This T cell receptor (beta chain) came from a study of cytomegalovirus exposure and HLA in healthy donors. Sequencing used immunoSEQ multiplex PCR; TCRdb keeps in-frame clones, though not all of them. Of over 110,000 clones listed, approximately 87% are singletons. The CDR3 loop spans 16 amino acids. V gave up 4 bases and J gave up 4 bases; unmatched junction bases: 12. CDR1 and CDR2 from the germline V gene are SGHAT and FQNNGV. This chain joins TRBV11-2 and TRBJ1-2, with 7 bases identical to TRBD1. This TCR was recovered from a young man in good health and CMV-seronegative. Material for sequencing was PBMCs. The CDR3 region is CASSSFSDRHPYGYTF. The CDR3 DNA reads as TGTGCCAGCAGCTCCTTTTCGGACAGGCATCCCTATGGCTACACCTTC.